These 27 T cell receptor beta chains were sequenced from one sample in a study of T cells in Graves' hyperthyroidism and ophthalmopathy (dated by TCRdb to between 2017 and 2020). Libraries were prepared through multiplex PCR. TCRdb records Illumina HiSeq 2000 as the sequencer. TCR beta CDR3 regions were amplified from RNA transcripts. For the first round of RT-PCR on the TCR CDR3, the HTBI primer set was used together with the Qiagen OneStep RT-PCR kit. The public sequencing data were trimmed at Q25 with fastp and processed into clonotypes with MiXCR by TCRdb, which kept only in-frame beta chains. Rows merge per CDR3 protein into single entries with the most common DNA and genes. The sample contains a few hundred thousand distinct CDR3 sequences, about 15% of them found a single time. Together, the top ten hold approximately 30% of the sample. The sequencing sample was made of blood. All receptors derive from a woman in her 30s with Graves' hyperthyroidism.

This clonotype was observed at least ten times. DNA for the CDR3: TGTGCCAGCAGTAAGTCAGGGGGAACCTACGAGCAGTACTTC. It codes for CASSKSGGTYEQYF. This chain links TRBV27 with TRBJ2-7; 7 nucleotides agree with TRBD1. The CDR3 has 14 amino acids. CDR1 and CDR2 (germline): MNHEY, SMNVEV (reference sequence). J gave up 2 bases and V 5 bases, and 6 bases lay outside the gene matches.

This clonotype was recorded at least ten times. The rearrangement links TRBV7-2 to TRBJ2-7; tentative D call: TRBD2 (5 bases). Germline CDR1 reads SGHTA; CDR2 reads FQGNSA. The CDR3 is 13 amino acids. V shed 5 bases and J shed 3 bases, with 11 bases lying between them. The CDR3 spells CASSQRAGYEQYF. For the CDR3, the DNA is TGTGCCAGCAGCCAGAGGGCGGGCTACGAGCAGTACTTC.

The J gene is TRBJ2-2, the V gene TRBV27; 7 nucleotides line up with TRBD1. The trim removed 0 bases at V and 6 bases at J, leaving 7 bases unmatched. This CDR3 is built from 16 residues. CDR1 MNHEY and CDR2 SMNVEV come from the germline V gene (reference sequence). CDR3 nucleotide sequence: TGTGCCAGCAGTTTATCCTCCGAGGGGGCGCCCGGGGAGCTGTTTTTT. Protein product: CASSLSSEGAPGELFF.

The chain is built from TRBV15 and TRBJ2-2, with D possibly being TRBD2 (6 bases). V lost 0 bases and J 5 bases, leaving 16 bases between the germline ends. The germline V gene has CDR1 LNHNV and CDR2 YYDKDF (reference sequence). The CDR3 has 17 amino acids. The CDR3 reads CATSRDGMDYNTGELFF. The CDR3 DNA reads as TGTGCCACCAGCAGAGATGGGATGGACTATAATACCGGGGAGCTGTTTTTT.

This clonotype was found a few times. CDR3 sequence: CASSIGGTDTQYF. CDR3 DNA: TGTGCCAGTAGTATCGGTGGCACAGATACGCAGTATTTT. This chain connects TRBV19 to TRBJ2-3, with D hard to call. The CDR3 contains 13 residues. The germline gives CDR1 LNHDA, CDR2 SQIVND (reference sequence). V was clipped by 3 bases and J by 1 base, with 5 bases between them. Variable domain in full (rest from reference TRBV19 and TRBJ2-3): DGGITQSPKYLFRKEGQNVTLSCEQNLNHDAMYWYRQDPGQGLRLIYYSQIVNDFQKGDIAEGYSVSREKKESFPLTVTSAQKNPTAFYLCASSIGGTDTQYFGPGTRLTVL.

This clonotype was counted a few times. The chain links TRBV6-1 to TRBJ1-1; TRBD1 matches 9 bases. This CDR3 comprises 15 residues. V was clipped by 6 bases and J by 4 bases; unmatched bases: 9. Germline-derived CDR1 and CDR2 are MNHNS and SASEGT. CDR3 DNA sequence: TGTGCCAGCAGCCCCATGATGACAGGGGGCACTGAAGCTTTCTTT. Translation gives CASSPMMTGGTEAFF.

This clonotype was seen ten or more times. The chain combines TRBV30 with TRBJ2-2; D might be TRBD2 (5 bases). V lost 0 bases to trimming and J lost 4 bases, with 15 bases between them. Germline assignment: CDR1 GTSNPN and CDR2 SVGIG (reference sequence). The CDR3 runs to 16 residues. CDR3 nucleotide sequence: TGTGCCTGGAGTGTACGAGGGCCGGAGGTCACCGGGGAGCTGTTTTTT. This encodes CAWSVRGPEVTGELFF. The full variable domain, with the rest looked up from reference TRBV30 and TRBJ2-2, is SQTIHQWPATLVQPVGSPLSLECTVEGTSNPNLYWYRQAAGRGLQLLFYSVGIGQISSEVPQNLSASRPQDRQFILSSKKLLLSDSGFYLCAWSVRGPEVTGELFFGEGSRLTVL.

This clonotype was seen repeatedly, ten times or more. V usage is TRBV12-3 or TRBV12-4 and J usage is TRBJ1-1; unclear D gene. CDR3 length equals 13 residues. The V end lost 7 bases, the J end lost 6 bases, and 15 bases lay between the germline ends. DNA for the CDR3: TGTGCCAGCACCCCGAGGAGCGTCCCTGAAGCTTTCTTT. Amino acids: CASTPRSVPEAFF.

This clonotype was detected only a few times. The chain joins TRBV6-1 to TRBJ1-6; 11 bases are a match to TRBD1. The germline V gene encodes CDR1 MNHNS and CDR2 SASEGT. The V gene end was trimmed by 6 bases and the J gene end by 7 bases; junction bases not matched to a gene: 5. The CDR3 has 15 amino acids. The chain's CDR3 is CASRGQGAFNSPLHF. DNA of the CDR3: TGTGCCAGCAGAGGACAGGGGGCTTTCAATTCACCCCTCCACTTT.

This clonotype was recorded a few times. The rearrangement links TRBV5-1 to TRBJ2-5; D gene ambiguous. The V gene lost 5 bases and the J gene lost 5 bases, with 13 bases spanning the gap. This CDR3 is 13 amino acids long. CDR1 and CDR2 (germline): SGHRS, YFSETQ. The CDR3 sequence: CASSRQSQETQYF. Here the CDR3 DNA reads TGCGCCAGCAGTAGGCAGTCCCAGGAGACCCAGTACTTC.

The chain recombines TRBV7-6 with TRBJ2-7, with D possibly being TRBD1 or TRBD2 (6 bases each). The CDR3 is 15 amino acids. Germline lookup yields CDR1 SGHVS and CDR2 FNYEAQ. The germline V and J ends were trimmed by 4 bases and 4 bases, with 17 bases remaining between them. This CDR3 is CASSSLGGTQYEQYF. As DNA, the CDR3 is TGTGCCAGCAGCTCCCTTGGGGGGACACAATACGAGCAGTACTTC.

The chain uses TRBV3-1 and TRBJ2-2; tentatively, D is TRBD1 (5 bases). The CDR3 is 18 residues long. Trimming left V 0 bases short and J 7 bases short, with 21 bases between. Germline V gene sequence: CDR1 LGHDT, CDR2 YNNKEL (reference sequence). The CDR3 DNA reads as TGTGCCAGCAGCCAAGAGGGCCGGGCCCCCCCGGACATCGGGGAGCTGTTTTTT. Translation: CASSQEGRAPPDIGELFF.

The table lists this clonotype with many counts. The chain carries TRBV10-2 and TRBJ2-7; possibly TRBD1 or TRBD2 for D (5 bases each). V was shortened by 8 bases and J by 2 bases, with 13 bases between the two germline ends. Per the germline V gene, CDR1 is WSHSY and CDR2 is SAAADI. The CDR3 contains 13 residues. DNA of the CDR3: TGCGCCAGCTCCGGGACCACTCCCTACGAGCAGTACTTC. It is translated as CASSGTTPYEQYF.

The sample holds a few counts of this clonotype. The chain employs TRBV28 and TRBJ1-2; D may be TRBD1 (5 bases). V was cut by 2 bases and J by 8 bases, with 15 bases left in between. The CDR3 is 14 amino acids. Per germline, CDR1 MDHEN and CDR2 SYDVKM. The CDR3 loop is CASSLGGRPRGYTF. The CDR3 DNA is TGTGCCAGCAGTTTAGGGGGAAGGCCGAGGGGCTACACCTTC.

This sequence joins TRBV28 and TRBJ2-3, with D possibly TRBD2 on 6 matching bases. CDR1 is MDHEN, CDR2 SYDVKM, per germline. The germline V and J ends were trimmed by 2 bases and 4 bases, with 16 bases remaining between them. This CDR3 has 16 residues. The CDR3 loop reads CASSLGAGGSSDTQYF. CDR3 nucleotides: TGTGCCAGCAGTTTAGGAGCAGGAGGGAGCTCAGATACGCAGTATTTT. The whole variable domain, filled in from reference TRBV28 and TRBJ2-3, reads DVKVTQSSRYLVKRTGEKVFLECVQDMDHENMFWYRQDPGLGLRLIYFSYDVKMKEKGDIPEGYSVSREKKERFSLILESASTNQTSMYLCASSLGAGGSSDTQYFGPGTRLTVL.

This clonotype was detected ten times or more. The CDR3 sequence is CASSPLQGTLNTEAFF. The CDR3 DNA reads as TGTGCCAGCTCACCTTTGCAGGGGACCTTGAACACTGAAGCTTTCTTT. The chain employs TRBV18 and TRBJ1-1; maybe TRBD1 (6 bases). The germline V gene encodes CDR1 KGHSH and CDR2 LQKENI. The CDR3 consists of 16 residues. Trimming took 3 bases from V and 0 from J, leaving 14 bases between them.

This clonotype has a count of ten or more. V usage is TRBV3-1 and J usage is TRBJ1-2, with 7 bases matching TRBD1. V shed 4 bases, J shed 4 bases, and the junction held 9 bases outside the gene matches. CDR3 size: 15 residues. CDR1 and CDR2 (germline): LGHDT, YNNKEL (reference sequence). The CDR3 protein is CASSPPSDRVYGYTF. CDR3 coding DNA: TGTGCCAGCAGCCCACCGAGTGACAGGGTCTATGGCTACACCTTC.

This chain connects TRBV7-9 to TRBJ2-7; 12 bases are a match to TRBD2. The length of the CDR3 is 16 residues. Trimming took 5 bases from V and 6 from J; bases not matched to a gene: 11. The germline V gene has CDR1 SEHNR and CDR2 FQNEAQ (reference sequence). Here the CDR3 DNA reads TGTGCCAGCAGCCCAGGGCAACTAGCGGGGGGCTCCGAGCAGTACTTC. It yields the protein CASSPGQLAGGSEQYF.

The chain carries TRBV6-1 and TRBJ2-1; 7 nucleotides match TRBD1. With V trimmed by 6 bases and J by 5 bases, 10 bases remained unmatched. Germline V gene data show CDR1 as MNHNS and CDR2 as SASEGT. The CDR3 is made up of 15 amino acids. The CDR3 bases are TGTGCCAGCAGACCCAAGACAGGGAACCACAATGAGCAGTTCTTC. Its protein product is CASRPKTGNHNEQFF.

Concerning this clonotype: One base away lies a much larger clone, so this may be a sequencing read error. The chain is built from TRBV18 and TRBJ2-3; 12 bases match TRBD2. This CDR3 is built from 18 residues. V lost 2 bases to trimming and J lost 3 bases; unmatched junction nucleotides: 9. Germline CDR1 and CDR2: KGHSH and LQKENI. CDR3 nucleotide sequence: TGTGCCAGCTCACCAATGCTAGCGGGAGGGCCTGGGACAGATACGCAGTATTTT. The encoded protein is CASSPMLAGGPGTDTQYF.

This chain uses TRBV30 with TRBJ1-1; no clear D gene. The germline gives CDR1 GTSNPN, CDR2 SVGIG (reference sequence). The V end lost 0 bases, the J end lost 2 bases, and 7 bases lay between the germline ends. The CDR3 covers 13 residues. CDR3 loop: CAWSVVANTEAFF. As DNA, the CDR3 is TGTGCCTGGAGTGTGGTAGCCAACACTGAAGCTTTCTTT.

The chain combines TRBV19 with TRBJ2-3, with 8 positions matching TRBD1. The germline CDR1 and CDR2 sequences are LNHDA and SQIVND (reference sequence). This CDR3 spans 13 amino acids. J gave up 5 bases and V 5 bases, and 3 bases lay outside the gene matches. CDR3 protein: CASSATGGDTQYF. For the CDR3, the DNA is TGTGCCAGTAGTGCTACAGGGGGAGATACGCAGTATTTT.

This clonotype was picked up a small number of times. The CDR3 DNA is TGCGCCAGCAGCTTGTCGTCTAGCGGGAGTGGTGAGACCCAGTACTTC. Protein: CASSLSSSGSGETQYF. V gene TRBV5-1 combines with J gene TRBJ2-5, with TRBD2 matching 10 bases. Losses at the gene ends were 1 base for V and 5 bases for J; bases not matched to a gene: 8. CDR3 length: 16 amino acids. Germline V gene lookup returns CDR1 SGHRS and CDR2 YFSETQ.

V and J are TRBV19 and TRBJ1-2, with D possibly matching TRBD1 (5 bases). Germline loops: CDR1 LNHDA, CDR2 SQIVND (reference sequence). CDR3 size: 13 residues. The V end was cut by 4 bases, the J end by 6 bases, with 12 bases between. The CDR3 region has the DNA TGTGCCAGTAGTACCCGAAGAGGGGATGGCTACACCTTC. Translation: CASSTRRGDGYTF.

In its sample, this clonotype was seen a few times. The chain uses TRBV19 and TRBJ2-3; D may be TRBD1 (5 bases). Germline V gene sequence: CDR1 LNHDA, CDR2 SQIVND (reference sequence). V was clipped by 5 bases and J by 7 bases, with 10 bases between them. The CDR3 has 12 amino acids. DNA for the CDR3: TGTGCCAGTAGTCCACAGGCTAATACGCAGTATTTT. Amino acids: CASSPQANTQYF.

This clonotype occurred many times. The V gene is TRBV2, the J gene TRBJ2-1; no clear D gene. This CDR3 contains 13 residues. Germline loops: CDR1 SNHLY, CDR2 FYNNEI. The V gene lost 6 bases and the J gene lost 3 bases, with 9 bases spanning the gap. This CDR3 reads CASRLGNYNEQFF. DNA for the CDR3: TGTGCCAGCAGGCTGGGGAACTACAATGAGCAGTTCTTC. Full variable domain (rest looked up from reference TRBV2 and TRBJ2-1): EPEVTQTPSHQVTQMGQEVILRCVPISNHLYFYWYRQILGQKVEFLVSFYNNEISEKSEIFDDQFSVERPDGSNFTLKIRSTKLEDSAMYFCASRLGNYNEQFFGPGTRLTVL.

V is TRBV19 and J is TRBJ2-7, with TRBD1 identical over 11 bases. CDR1 is LNHDA, CDR2 SQIVND, per germline (reference sequence). The CDR3 is 16 residues long. V lost 0 bases, J lost 3 bases, and 4 bases stayed unmatched. This CDR3 is CASSIDTGTGGYEQYF. DNA of the CDR3: TGTGCCAGTAGTATAGATACCGGGACAGGGGGCTACGAGCAGTACTTC.